These 21 T cell receptor beta chains came from one sample sequenced in a study of tissue T cells after allogeneic stem cell transplantation. As for time point: mouse harvest day 14 after allogeneic transplant. Each mouse received 10^7 T-cell-depleted marrow cells plus 10^6 splenic CD5+ T cells by tail vein. Assay used: immunoSEQ multiplex PCR; TCRdb lists only in-frame clones, some missing. The sample holds almost 7,000 clones, approximately 35% seen once. What was sequenced was skin. These receptors came from a female BALB/c mouse given C57BL/6 T cells with graft-versus-host disease after an allogeneic hematopoietic cell transplant.

Worth noting for this clone: Genes here carry mouse names. The read halts 1 residue ahead of the CDR3 end, with the missing end drawn from the germline J gene. The chain couples TRBV26 to TRBJ1-1; possible D gene TRBD1, 5 bases. The CDR3 contains 14 residues. V shed 4 bases and J shed 0 bases, with 9 bases lying between them. Germline CDR1 and CDR2: KGHPV and FQNQEV (reference sequence). The DNA read from the CDR3 is TGTGCCAGCAGTCGGGCAGGGTCAAACACAGAAGTCTTC. Protein: CASSRAGSNTEVF. The whole CDR3 region reads CASSRAGSNTEVFF.

With regard to this clone: Genes and germline are mouse. The read ends 1 residue before the CDR3 terminus; that terminus is restored from the germline J gene. The genes are TRBV12-2 and TRBJ2-5; 12 nucleotides align to TRBD2. The V gene's germline CDR1 is SGHLS and CDR2 HYDKME. V shed 0 bases, J shed 3 bases, and the junction held 3 bases outside the gene matches. The length of the CDR3 is 16 residues. CDR3 sequence reads: CASSLVDWGGQDTQYF. The part of the CDR3 DNA that was read is TGTGCCAGCTCTCTCGTGGACTGGGGGGGGCAAGACACCCAGTAC.

This clone is judged medium-sized. Mouse names are used for the genes. The read gets to within 1 residue of the CDR3 end, and the germline J gene fills in the rest. This chain connects TRBV5 to TRBJ1-5; 8 bases map to TRBD1. Germline V gene lookup returns CDR1 LGHNA and CDR2 YNLKQL (reference sequence). CDR3 length: 14 amino acids. After removal of 3 bases from V and 3 bases from J, the junction contained 1 base not matched to a gene. The sequenced part of the CDR3 DNA is TGTGCCAGCAGCCAGGACAGGGTCAACCAGGCTCCGCTT. Protein sequence: CASSQDRVNQAPL. From start to end, the CDR3 is CASSQDRVNQAPLF.

Notes on this clone: Gene and germline names: mouse. The CDR3 end lies 1 residue beyond the end of the read and is filled in from the germline J gene. V gene TRBV3 combines with J gene TRBJ2-1, with D possibly matching TRBD2 (5 bases). CDR3 length: 14 amino acids. Trimming took off 5 bases at V and 0 bases at J, with 8 bases between the two ends. CDR1 SNHLY and CDR2 FYNGKV come from the germline V gene (reference sequence). The part of the CDR3 DNA that was read is TGTGCCAGCAGCCCTGGGTTTAACTATGCTGAGCAGTTC. This translates into CASSPGFNYAEQF. The whole CDR3 sequence is CASSPGFNYAEQFF.

In the case of this clone: Gene names are mouse gene names. The sequenced CDR3 bases are TGCTCCAGCAGTCAATCGGGGAGGGAACAGTAC. Translation: CSSSQSGREQY. From start to end, the CDR3 is CSSSQSGREQYF. V usage is TRBV23 and J usage is TRBJ2-7. The CDR3 end lies 1 residue beyond the end of the read and is filled in from the germline J gene. Germline lookup yields CDR1 KGHTA and CDR2 FQNQQP. This CDR3 has 12 residues.

To note about this clone: Mouse gene names apply. The read ends 1 residue shy of where the CDR3 ends; the end is completed using the germline J gene. The chain employs TRBV23 and TRBJ2-4; the D segment call TRBD2 is taken from the table without a DNA check. This CDR3 comprises 14 residues. CDR1 is KGHTA, CDR2 FQNQQP, per germline. Incomplete CDR3 DNA: TGCTCCAGCAGTCCAGACTGGAGTCAAAACACCTTGTAC. It yields the protein CSSSPDWSQNTLY. The CDR3 in its entirety is CSSSPDWSQNTLYF.

This clone has more than one count but fewer than ten. Here the gene names and germline are mouse. The read ends 1 residue shy of where the CDR3 ends; the end is completed using the germline J gene. The chain employs TRBV23 and TRBJ1-4; TRBD1, the table's D call, lacks a check against the DNA. Germline CDR1 reads KGHTA; CDR2 reads FQNQQP. The length of the CDR3 is 15 residues. The covered CDR3 bases are TGCTCCAGCAGACTGGGACAGGGGGCCAACGAAAGATTATTT. This gives the protein CSSRLGQGANERLF. The whole CDR3 reads CSSRLGQGANERLFF. Drawing the rest from reference TRBV23 and TRBJ1-4, the complete variable domain is DAAVTQKPRYLIKMKGQEAEMKCIPEKGHTAVFWYQQKQSKELKFLIYFQNQQPLDQIDMVKERFSAVCPSSSLCSLGIRTCEAEDSALYLCSSRLGQGANERLFFGHGTKLSVL.

This clone was picked up a small number of times. Genes and germline are mouse. The CDR3 is cut off 1 residue early in the read; its end comes from the germline J gene. The V call is TRBV3, the J call TRBJ1-3; a possible D gene is TRBD1 (5 bases). Trimming cost V 5 bases and J 3 bases, with 8 bases left between them. The germline V gene has CDR1 SNHLY and CDR2 FYNGKV (reference sequence). The CDR3 has 13 residues. Partial CDR3 DNA: TGTGCCAGCAGCCCCAGGGTTGGAAATACGCTCTAT. Translation: CASSPRVGNTLY. The whole CDR3 protein reads CASSPRVGNTLYF.

Sample share makes this clone medium-sized. Mouse gene names apply. Read coverage stops 1 residue before the CDR3 terminus; the germline J gene supplies the remainder. This rearrangement joins TRBV23 to TRBJ2-3; the table's D call, TRBD1, has no DNA check behind it. The CDR3 is 16 residues long. CDR1 KGHTA and CDR2 FQNQQP come from the germline V gene. The CDR3 bases that were read are TGCTCCAGCAGTCAATCCGGCAGGGGTGGTGCAGAAACGCTGTAT. It specifies CSSSQSGRGGAETLY. The CDR3 in its entirety is CSSSQSGRGGAETLYF. Complete variable domain (other parts from reference TRBV23 and TRBJ2-3): DAAVTQKPRYLIKMKGQEAEMKCIPEKGHTAVFWYQQKQSKELKFLIYFQNQQPLDQIDMVKERFSAVCPSSSLCSLGIRTCEAEDSALYLCSSSQSGRGGAETLYFGSGTRLTVL.

In its sample, this clone ranks as medium-sized (0.01 to 0.1%). The genes and germline here are from mouse. Read coverage stops 1 residue before the CDR3 terminus; the germline J gene supplies the remainder. The rearrangement joins TRBV26 to TRBJ2-5, with 9 bases identical to TRBD1. Germline V gene lookup returns CDR1 KGHPV and CDR2 FQNQEV (reference sequence). The junction had 7 bases not matched to a gene; V was cut back by 4 bases and J by 8 bases. The CDR3 extends over 14 amino acids. The CDR3 sequence: CASSHRDRAGTQYF. The sequenced part of the CDR3 DNA is TGTGCCAGCAGTCACCGGGACAGGGCGGGCACCCAGTAC.

In regard to this clone: Germline and genes here are mouse. The CDR3 here is CASSLGQNTGQLYF. The CDR3 DNA, read in part, is TGTGCCAGCAGTTTAGGGCAGAACACCGGGCAGCTCTAC. The chain uses TRBV15 and TRBJ2-2, with no clear D. The sequence runs out 1 residue before the end of the CDR3; the remainder is reconstructed from the germline J gene. Germline V gene sequence: CDR1 SGHND, CDR2 FRSKSL. Trimming removed 1 base at V and 2 bases at J, with 5 bases between. The CDR3 sequence is 14 residues long.

This clone was observed a handful of times. Each gene name is a mouse one. The read terminates 1 residue before the CDR3 end, so the remaining end is supplied by the germline J gene. This sequence joins TRBV26 and TRBJ2-5, with D perhaps matching TRBD1 or TRBD2 (5 bases each). Germline V CDR1 and CDR2: KGHPV, FQNQEV (reference sequence). V shed 1 base and J shed 6 bases, with 8 bases lying between them. The CDR3 spans 13 residues. This CDR3 reads CASSLWGGDTQYF. The covered CDR3 bases are TGTGCCAGCAGTCTGTGGGGCGGGGACACCCAGTAC.

For this clone: Gene names are the mouse ones. The read terminates 1 residue before the CDR3 end, so the remaining end is supplied by the germline J gene. The V and J genes are TRBV3 and TRBJ2-1, with TRBD1 matching 9 bases. V gave up 4 bases and J gave up 3 bases; unmatched junction bases: 1. Per germline, CDR1 SNHLY and CDR2 FYNGKV (reference sequence). There are 14 residues in the CDR3. Incomplete CDR3 DNA: TGTGCCAGCAGCTCGACAGGGGGCTATGCTGAGCAGTTC. Translating gives CASSSTGGYAEQF. The full CDR3 protein reads CASSSTGGYAEQFF.

This clone was counted between two and nine times. The gene names here belong to mouse. Read data end 1 residue before the CDR3 end; the end is taken from the germline J gene. Other DNA sequences in this sample translate to the same CDR3. The chain employs TRBV16 and TRBJ1-1; D unclear. Trimming stripped 5 bases from V and 0 bases from J, with 7 bases between. CDR3 length: 13 amino acids. Germline V CDR1 and CDR2: SGHSA, FRNQAP. CDR3 region: CASSLTANTEVFF. Incomplete CDR3 DNA: TGTGCAAGCAGCCTCACAGCAAACACAGAAGTCTTC.

This clone has only a few counts. Mouse names are used for the genes. The observed sequence ends 1 residue before the CDR3 terminus, with the missing tail filled in from the germline J gene. This sequence joins TRBV14 and TRBJ2-1, with TRBD2 matching 8 bases. Germline V gene sequence: CDR1 SGHDT, CDR2 FRDEAV. There are 13 residues in the CDR3. The V and J ends lost 4 bases and 4 bases, in that order; junction bases with no gene match: 1. CDR3 in amino acids: CASSRDWYAEQFF. CDR3 bases read: TGTGCCAGCAGTCGGGACTGGTATGCTGAGCAGTTC.

This clone was counted between two and nine times. Gene names follow the mouse nomenclature. The read comes to an end 1 residue before the CDR3 does, leaving the germline J gene to fill in the end. The chain employs TRBV3 and TRBJ1-1; a possible D gene is TRBD1 (6 bases). CDR1 is SNHLY and CDR2 is FYNGKV in the germline V gene (reference sequence). The germline V and J ends were trimmed by 3 bases and 1 base, with 6 bases remaining between them. The CDR3 has 13 amino acids. CDR3 DNA, as far as it was read: TGTGCCAGCAGCTTGGGACAAAACACAGAAGTCTTC. Protein: CASSLGQNTEVF. From start to end, the CDR3 is CASSLGQNTEVFF.

As to this clone: The listed genes are named as in mouse. The CDR3 end lies 1 residue beyond the end of the read and is filled in from the germline J gene. This chain links TRBV13-3 with TRBJ2-1, with 10 bases matching TRBD2. Germline V gene sequence: CDR1 NNHDY, CDR2 SYVADS. V shed 3 bases, J shed 5 bases, and the junction held 5 bases outside the gene matches. This CDR3 comprises 15 residues. CDR3 sequence: CASSGGLGNDAEQFF. The sequenced part of the CDR3 DNA is TGTGCCAGCAGTGGGGGACTGGGGAACGATGCTGAGCAGTTC.

A word on this clone: The listed genes are named as in mouse. The read finishes 1 residue shy of the CDR3 end, and the germline J gene is used to complete it. This chain links TRBV12-2 with TRBJ2-5; D uncertain. Between the trimmed V and J ends, which lost 0 bases and 0 bases, there was a span of 9 bases. Germline V lookup: CDR1 SGHLS, CDR2 HYDKME. This CDR3 region has 15 residues. CDR3 amino acids: CASSLGWFNQDTQYF. The covered CDR3 bases are TGTGCCAGCTCTCTCGGCTGGTTTAACCAAGACACCCAGTAC.

With regard to this clone: Mouse gene names apply. From the germline J gene comes the end of the CDR3, since the read stops 1 residue before it. The chain is built from TRBV13-1 and TRBJ1-1; D remains ambiguous. The V gene lost 0 bases and the J gene lost 8 bases, with 5 bases spanning the gap. The germline CDR1 and CDR2 sequences are NSHNY and SYGAGN. CDR3 length equals 11 residues. This CDR3 reads CASSDDNEVFF. CDR3 DNA, as far as it was read: TGTGCCAGCAGTGATGATAATGAAGTCTTC.

About this clone: The gene symbols are mouse symbols. The covered CDR3 bases are TGTGCCAGCAGTGCCGGGGGGGGGAGCTCCTATGAACAGTAC. It encodes CASSAGGGSSYEQY. The entire CDR3 sequence reads CASSAGGGSSYEQYF. This chain uses TRBV13-1 with TRBJ2-7; 7 bases line up with TRBD2. With the read ending 1 residue before the CDR3 end, the germline J gene is used to fill in that end. This CDR3 contains 15 residues. CDR1 and CDR2 from the germline V gene are NSHNY and SYGAGN. V shed 3 bases, J shed 0 bases, and the junction held 6 bases outside the gene matches.

On this clone itself: All gene names here are mouse names. Read sequence stops 1 residue before the CDR3 end, and the germline J gene provides the missing end. The chain is built from TRBV23 and TRBJ2-7; no check of the table's D call, TRBD1, against the DNA was made. CDR3 length equals 13 residues. In germline, CDR1 is KGHTA, CDR2 FQNQQP. The sequenced part of the CDR3 DNA is TGCTCCAGCAGCCCTGAGACAGGTTATGAACAGTAC. It codes for CSSSPETGYEQY. The whole CDR3 reads CSSSPETGYEQYF.